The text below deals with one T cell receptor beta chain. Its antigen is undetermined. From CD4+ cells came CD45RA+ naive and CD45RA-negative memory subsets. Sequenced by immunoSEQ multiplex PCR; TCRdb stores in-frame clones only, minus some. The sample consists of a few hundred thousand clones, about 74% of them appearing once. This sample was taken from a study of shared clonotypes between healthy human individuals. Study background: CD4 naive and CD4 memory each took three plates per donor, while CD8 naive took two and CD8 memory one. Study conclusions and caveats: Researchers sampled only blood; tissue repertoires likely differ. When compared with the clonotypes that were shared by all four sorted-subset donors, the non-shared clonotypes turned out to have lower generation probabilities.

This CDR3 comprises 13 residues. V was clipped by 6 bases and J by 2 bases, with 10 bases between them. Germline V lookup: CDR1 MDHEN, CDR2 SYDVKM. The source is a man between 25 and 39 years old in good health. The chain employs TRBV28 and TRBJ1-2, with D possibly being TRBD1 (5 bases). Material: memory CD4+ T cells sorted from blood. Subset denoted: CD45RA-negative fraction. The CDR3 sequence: CASRRDANYGYTF. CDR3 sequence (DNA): TGTGCCAGCAGAAGGGACGCCAACTATGGCTACACCTTC.